Detailed here is one T cell receptor beta chain. The CDR3 is 13 residues long. Germline V gene data show CDR1 as GTSNPN and CDR2 as SVGIG (reference sequence). J gave up 5 bases and V 4 bases, and 6 bases lay outside the gene matches. This sample was taken from a study of T cells in Graves' hyperthyroidism and ophthalmopathy. Regions amplified from RNA transcripts were the TCR beta CDR3 regions. HTBI primers were the set used in a first-round RT-PCR of the TCR CDR3. A single record per CDR3 protein comes from TCRdb applying MiXCR to the multiplex PCR reads. The repertoire consists of about 580,000 distinct CDR3 sequences, with approximately 15% occurring once and the leading ten covering 5% to 7%.

V gene TRBV30 combines with J gene TRBJ2-7; 9 nucleotides agree with TRBD2. Sample: blood. This TCR derives from a woman in her thirties with Graves' hyperthyroidism that later progressed to Graves' ophthalmopathy. CDR3 DNA sequence: TGTGCCTGGAATCCCGGGACTAGCCACGAGCAGTACTTC. The encoded protein is CAWNPGTSHEQYF.